These T cell receptor beta chains were read from a single sample in a study of blood T cell repertoires in COVID-19. Clones were sequenced by immunoSEQ multiplex PCR, and TCRdb holds only the in-frame ones, with some missing. The data contain approximately 280,000 clones, roughly four fifths of them singletons. Sequenced: PBMCs or T cells enriched from blood (not recorded which). The receptors stem from a man between 35 and 55 years old who had been exposed to COVID-19. Both conserved end residues are part of each CDR3. The order of the fields is clone size, V gene, J gene, D gene, CDR3 DNA, CDR3 protein. A D gene is named only where the DNA matches it firmly. The listing skips clone size in some rows; elsewhere it reads once, few, many or a size class.

abundance: .
v_gene: TRBV2
j_gene: TRBJ2-7
d_gene: TRBD1
CDR3nt: TGTGCCACAGGACAGGCCTACGAGCAGTACTTC
CDR3aa: CATGQAYEQYF

abundance: .
v_gene: TRBV7-2
j_gene: TRBJ2-3
d_gene: TRBD1
CDR3nt: TGTGCCAGACAGACAGGGACCGCAGATACGCAGTATTTT
CDR3aa: CARQTGTADTQYF

abundance: .
v_gene: TRBV5-1
j_gene: TRBJ1-2
d_gene: TRBD1
CDR3nt: TGCGCCAGCAGCTTGGACTGGACAGGGATATACTATGGCTACACCTTC
CDR3aa: CASSLDWTGIYYGYTF

abundance: .
v_gene: TRBV10-3
j_gene: TRBJ2-2
d_gene: TRBD2
CDR3nt: TGTGCCATCAAGCCAGGACTAGCTAACGGGGAGCTGTTTTTT
CDR3aa: CAIKPGLANGELFF

abundance: few
v_gene: TRBV24-1
j_gene: TRBJ2-3
d_gene: TRBD2
CDR3nt: TGTGCCACCAGTGATGGTAGACTAGCGGCCACAGATACGCAGTATTTT
CDR3aa: CATSDGRLAATDTQYF

abundance: .
v_gene: TRBV24-1
j_gene: TRBJ1-2
d_gene: .
CDR3nt: TGTGCCACCAGTGCCTCCCCAGGAGGCTACACCTTC
CDR3aa: CATSASPGGYTF

abundance: few
v_gene: TRBV10-3
j_gene: TRBJ1-5
d_gene: .
CDR3nt: TGTGCCATCAGTGAGGACAGACTCGGAAATCAGCCCCAGCATTTT
CDR3aa: CAISEDRLGNQPQHF

abundance: .
v_gene: TRBV6-5
j_gene: TRBJ1-1
d_gene: TRBD1
CDR3nt: TGTGCCAGCAGTAGACAGGGAGCGGCTTTCTTT
CDR3aa: CASSRQGAAFF

abundance: .
v_gene: TRBV27
j_gene: TRBJ2-2
d_gene: .
CDR3nt: TGTGTCAGCAGTCGTCGCCCCCCCGGGACACAGAACACCGGGGAGCTGTTTTTT
CDR3aa: CVSSRRPPGTQNTGELFF

abundance: once
v_gene: TRBV5-1
j_gene: TRBJ1-5
d_gene: .
CDR3nt: TGCGCCAGCAGCTTAACCCCGGGCGGTGAAGGGGCCTATCAGCCCCAGCATTTT
CDR3aa: CASSLTPGGEGAYQPQHF

abundance: .
v_gene: TRBV19
j_gene: TRBJ2-7
d_gene: TRBD2
CDR3nt: TGTGCCAGTAGTTCCCGCTTTAGCGGGAGTATGTACGAGCAGTACTTC
CDR3aa: CASSSRFSGSMYEQYF

abundance: .
v_gene: TRBV5-1
j_gene: TRBJ1-1
d_gene: .
CDR3nt: TGCGCCAGCAGCTGGGACACATCGAACACTGAAGCTTTCTTT
CDR3aa: CASSWDTSNTEAFF

abundance: few
v_gene: TRBV27
j_gene: TRBJ1-5
d_gene: .
CDR3nt: TGTGCCAGCAGTTTATTACAAACAGGGCAGCCCCAGCATTTT
CDR3aa: CASSLLQTGQPQHF

abundance: once
v_gene: TRBV4-1
j_gene: TRBJ1-4
d_gene: .
CDR3nt: TGCGCCAGCAGCCTACCAAACAGCCCTAATGAAAAACTGTTTTTT
CDR3aa: CASSLPNSPNEKLFF

abundance: .
v_gene: TRBV4-1
j_gene: TRBJ2-1
d_gene: .
CDR3nt: TGCGCCAGCAGCCAGGTCCCAGAGGGAAATGAGCAGTTCTTC
CDR3aa: CASSQVPEGNEQFF

abundance: .
v_gene: TRBV20-1
j_gene: TRBJ2-1
d_gene: .
CDR3nt: TGCAGTGCTCGCTCCAGCAATGAGCAGTTCTTC
CDR3aa: CSARSSNEQFF

abundance: .
v_gene: TRBV7-9
j_gene: TRBJ2-1
d_gene: TRBD2
CDR3nt: TGTGCCACCAAAGCGGGAGGGCTTTACAATGAGCAGTTCTTC
CDR3aa: CATKAGGLYNEQFF

abundance: once
v_gene: TRBV12-3/TRBV12-4
j_gene: TRBJ1-4
d_gene: TRBD1
CDR3nt: TGTGCCAGCAGTTTACTTGTTCAGGGGACAGAGATTTTT
CDR3aa: CASSLLVQGTEIF